These T cell receptor beta chains were read from a single sample in a study of cytotoxic CD8 clonotypes in ibrutinib-treated CLL. Only in-frame clones appear in the TCRdb table, and some are missing; sequencing was by immunoSEQ multiplex PCR. The table shows some 300,000 clones, with 80% occurring only once. The specimen was PBMCs, collected before ibrutinib treatment. The receptors here all came from a human donor with chronic lymphocytic leukemia. The CDR3 runs from the conserved cysteine through the conserved F or W. Fields, in order: J gene, V gene, D gene, clone size, CDR3 protein, CDR3 DNA. D genes are given only for firm matches. Clone size is shown for a subset of rows, as once, few, many or a class of expanded clone.

>TRBJ1-2|TRBV25-1|TRBD1|NA
CASSQDRGLFYGYTF
TGTGCCAGCAGTCAGGACAGGGGCCTCTTCTATGGCTACACCTTC
>TRBJ2-7|TRBV27|TRBD1|NA
CASSPQQGARGEQYF
TGTGCCAGCAGTCCCCAACAGGGGGCGCGAGGCGAGCAGTACTTC
>TRBJ2-5|TRBV2|TRBD2|NA
CASSGYYGLALLETQYF
TGTGCCAGCAGTGGGTATTATGGACTAGCTCTCTTGGAGACCCAGTACTTC
>TRBJ2-7|TRBV5-4|TRBD2|NA
CASSLELAGGLEQYF
TGTGCCAGCAGCTTGGAGTTAGCGGGAGGTCTCGAGCAGTACTTC
>TRBJ1-2|TRBV25-1|TRBD1|NA
CASRGTGGDYGYTF
TGTGCCAGCAGAGGGACAGGGGGCGATTATGGCTACACCTTC
>TRBJ1-5|TRBV15|NA|once
CATSRDSRDNQPQHF
TGTGCCACCAGCAGAGATTCAAGGGACAATCAGCCCCAGCATTTT
>TRBJ1-2|TRBV6-6|NA|NA
CASSYGSAYGYTF
TGTGCCAGCAGTTACGGATCTGCCTATGGCTACACCTTC
>TRBJ2-1|TRBV4-1|TRBD1|NA
CASSQVVTGGFYEQFF
TGCGCCAGCAGCCAAGTTGTGACAGGGGGCTTCTATGAGCAGTTCTTC
>TRBJ1-2|TRBV27|NA|NA
CASSSSANYGYTF
TGTGCCAGCAGTTCCTCTGCCAACTATGGCTACACCTTC
>TRBJ2-5|TRBV5-4|NA|NA
CASSLGVPGEGGETQYF
TGTGCCAGCAGCTTGGGGGTTCCGGGAGAAGGAGGGGAGACCCAGTACTTC
>TRBJ2-1|TRBV18|TRBD2|NA
CASSPGLAGDNEQFF
TGTGCCAGCTCACCCGGACTAGCGGGAGACAATGAGCAGTTCTTC
>TRBJ2-7|TRBV16|NA|NA
CASTQTSEPYEQYF
TGTGCCAGCACCCAGACTAGTGAACCCTACGAGCAGTACTTC
>TRBJ2-3|TRBV7-9|TRBD2|NA
CASSQLAGGPSDTQYF
TGTGCCAGCAGCCAACTAGCGGGAGGGCCCTCAGATACGCAGTATTTT
>TRBJ2-2|TRBV7-6|NA|NA
CASSLARNTGELFF
TGTGCCAGCAGCTTAGCGAGGAACACCGGGGAGCTGTTTTTT
>TRBJ1-1|TRBV4-3|NA|NA
CASSQDIQAIRNTEAFF
TGCGCCAGCAGCCAAGATATACAGGCGATAAGGAACACTGAAGCTTTCTTT
>TRBJ1-2|TRBV30|NA|NA
CAWSPGGVHGYTF
TGTGCCTGGAGTCCTGGGGGGGTCCATGGCTACACCTTC
>TRBJ2-7|TRBV15|NA|once
CATSISGVFDEQYF
TGTGCCACCAGCATTTCGGGGGTTTTTGACGAGCAGTACTTC
>TRBJ2-1|TRBV6-4|NA|few
CASSDSYHEQFF
TGTGCCAGCAGTGATTCTTACCATGAGCAGTTCTTC
>TRBJ2-5|TRBV5-1|TRBD2|NA
CASSPIPLAGGETQYF
TGCGCCAGCAGCCCAATTCCTTTAGCGGGAGGAGAGACCCAGTACTTC
>TRBJ2-3|TRBV10-3|NA|NA
CAINGAGTDTQYF
TGTGCCATCAATGGGGCTGGCACAGATACGCAGTATTTT
>TRBJ2-7|TRBV2|NA|NA
CANSLGWDYEQYF
TGTGCCAACTCACTAGGGTGGGACTACGAGCAGTACTTC
>TRBJ2-5|TRBV7-9|NA|NA
CASSLGYPSYQETQYF
TGTGCCAGCAGCTTAGGCTATCCTTCGTACCAAGAGACCCAGTACTTC